One and the same sample provided the 23 T cell receptor beta chains below, sequenced in a study of blood T cell repertoires in COVID-19. The repertoire was sequenced with immunoSEQ multiplex PCR; TCRdb's copy has only in-frame clones and lacks some. The sample includes fewer than 150,000 clones, 82% seen only once; the top ten take less than 4.5%. The source material was peripheral blood. Receptors originate from a woman aged 80 or over with acute or convalescent COVID-19.

This chain uses TRBV4-1 with TRBJ2-4, with D possibly matching TRBD2 (5 bases). There are 18 residues in the CDR3. Trimming took off 4 bases at V and 3 bases at J, with 22 bases between the two ends. Germline CDR1 is MGHRA and CDR2 is YSYEKL. The CDR3 sequence: CASSPRQTSLSHKNIQYF. The CDR3 DNA sequence: TGCGCCAGCAGCCCGCGTCAAACTAGTTTATCGCACAAAAACATTCAGTACTTC.

This clone appeared a single time. The chain employs TRBV5-1 and TRBJ2-5, with TRBD1 matching 9 bases. The CDR3 is 15 residues long. The V gene end was trimmed by 7 bases and the J gene end by 5 bases; junction bases not matched to a gene: 12. From germline, CDR1 is SGHRS and CDR2 YFSETQ. The CDR3 here is CASSLAHGQGETQYF. CDR3 in DNA: TGCGCCAGCTCGCTGGCACACGGACAGGGGGAGACCCAGTACTTC.

The chain combines TRBV3-1 (or the pseudogene TRBV3-2) with TRBJ2-2; tentatively, D is TRBD2 (5 bases). Deletions cut 6 bases from V and 5 bases from J, with 10 bases between. Germline V lookup: CDR1 LGHDT, CDR2 YNNKEL (reference sequence). The CDR3 extends over 13 amino acids. The chain's CDR3 is CASRIGGTGELFF. The CDR3 nucleotides are TGTGCCAGCAGGATCGGCGGGACCGGGGAGCTGTTTTTT.

V is TRBV28 and J is TRBJ1-1; no firm D call. The CDR3 length is 15 residues. Germline V gives CDR1 MDHEN, CDR2 SYDVKM. V was trimmed by 3 bases and J by 7 bases, leaving 18 bases between them. Here the CDR3 DNA reads TGTGCCAGCAGTTTGAGGCCCAAGAACGTTAATGAAGCTTTCTTT. It yields the protein CASSLRPKNVNEAFF.

This clone was recorded a few times. The rearrangement uses TRBV19 and TRBJ2-2; 7 nucleotides line up with TRBD1. Looked up from germline, CDR1 is LNHDA and CDR2 is SQIVND (reference sequence). The length of the CDR3 is 16 residues. V lost 5 bases to trimming and J lost 4 bases; unmatched junction nucleotides: 10. The CDR3 region has the DNA TGTGCCAGTAGTCCCTCCGGGACAGATTTCACCGGGGAGCTGTTTTTT. Translation gives CASSPSGTDFTGELFF.

CDR3 sequence reads: CASSPWENEQFF. Written as DNA, the CDR3 is TGTGCCAGCTCACCGTGGGAGAATGAGCAGTTCTTC. The chain recombines TRBV18 with TRBJ2-1, with a weak D call TRBD2 (5 bases). Deletions cut 3 bases from V and 7 bases from J, with 7 bases between. This CDR3 is 12 amino acids long. Germline lookup yields CDR1 KGHSH and CDR2 LQKENI.

The rearrangement links TRBV27 to TRBJ2-5; D call uncertain. The CDR3 is 12 residues long. With 6 bases removed from V and 1 base from J, the gap between germline ends came to 6 bases. CDR1 is MNHEY and CDR2 is SMNVEV in the germline V gene (reference sequence). CDR3 nucleotide sequence: TGTGCCAGCAGACCAGGCCAAGAGACCCAGTACTTC. Protein sequence: CASRPGQETQYF.

The chain carries TRBV7-2 and TRBJ1-2, with D hard to call. Germline lookup yields CDR1 SGHTA and CDR2 FQGNSA. Trimming removed 0 bases at V and 0 bases at J, with 8 bases between. The CDR3 spans 15 residues. CDR3 DNA: TGTGCCAGCAGCTTAGCTCTTGGCTCTAACTATGGCTACACCTTC. This translates into CASSLALGSNYGYTF.

The V call is TRBV4-1, the J call TRBJ1-2; D is unclear. Trimming pared 0 bases from V and 8 bases from J, leaving 22 bases between. There are 17 residues in the CDR3. Germline V gene data show CDR1 as MGHRA and CDR2 as YSYEKL. This CDR3 reads CASSQDLYSDPMGGYTF. The CDR3 nucleotides read TGCGCCAGCAGCCAAGATTTGTATAGTGACCCGATGGGCGGCTACACCTTC.

V and J are TRBV4-1 and TRBJ1-2; 9 bases agree with TRBD1. Germline CDR1 reads MGHRA; CDR2 reads YSYEKL. Trimming took 2 bases from V and 0 from J; bases not matched to a gene: 1. The CDR3 is 15 amino acids. This CDR3 reads CASSQNRGPNYGYTF. CDR3 bases: TGCGCCAGCAGCCAAAACAGGGGGCCTAACTATGGCTACACCTTC.

This chain uses TRBV27 with TRBJ2-7; D is possibly TRBD1 (5 bases). Germline V lookup: CDR1 MNHEY, CDR2 SMNVEV (reference sequence). The CDR3 loop spans 14 amino acids. The germline V and J ends were trimmed by 3 bases and 2 bases, with 11 bases remaining between them. CDR3 residues: CASSFRASAYEQYF. The CDR3, as DNA: TGTGCCAGCAGTTTCAGGGCCAGTGCCTACGAGCAGTACTTC.

The chain recombines TRBV29-1 with TRBJ2-5, with 12 positions matching TRBD2. Looked up from germline, CDR1 is SQVTM and CDR2 is ANQGSEA. Trimming at V came to 4 bases and at J to 4 bases, leaving 1 base not matched to a gene. The CDR3 loop spans 13 amino acids. CDR3 sequence (DNA): TGCAGCGTTGGGGGACTAGCGGGAGAGACCCAGTACTTC. Translating gives CSVGGLAGETQYF.

The V and J genes are TRBV6-5 and TRBJ1-1; D is unclear. Trimming removed 6 bases from V and 0 bases from J, with 14 bases in between. This CDR3 contains 15 residues. In germline, CDR1 is MNHEY, CDR2 SVGAGI. The CDR3 is CASRTISSVNTEAFF. The CDR3 bases are TGTGCCAGCAGAACCATCTCGTCGGTGAACACTGAAGCTTTCTTT.

This rearrangement joins TRBV10-3 to TRBJ2-7; D ambiguous. V was pared by 11 bases and J by 3 bases, with 5 bases between. This CDR3 is built from 9 residues. Germline V gene data show CDR1 as ENHRY and CDR2 as SYGVKD. The CDR3: CALFYEQYF. CDR3 bases: TGTGCCCTTTTCTACGAGCAGTACTTC.

This clone appeared a single time. The CDR3 loop is CASEGTGTSNQPQHF. The CDR3 bases are TGTGCCAGTGAGGGGACAGGGACGAGCAATCAGCCCCAGCATTTT. The gene calls are TRBV19 and TRBJ1-5; 9 bases align to TRBD1. The germline CDR1 and CDR2 sequences are LNHDA and SQIVND (reference sequence). After removal of 8 bases from V and 1 base from J, the junction contained 6 bases not matched to a gene. The CDR3 consists of 15 residues.

The CDR3 sequence: CASSLPSVVTDTQYF. CDR3 nucleotide sequence: TGTGCCAGCAGCTTGCCTAGCGTTGTTACAGATACGCAGTATTTT. This chain joins TRBV5-6 and TRBJ2-3; TRBD2 is a possible D gene (6 bases). Germline lookup yields CDR1 SGHDT and CDR2 YYEEEE. CDR3 length equals 15 residues. The V end lost 1 base, the J end lost 3 bases, and 12 bases lay between the germline ends.

The chain recombines TRBV11-2 with TRBJ2-5; TRBD2 aligns across 7 bases. The V gene end was trimmed by 2 bases and the J gene end by 4 bases; junction bases not matched to a gene: 4. Germline V gives CDR1 SGHAT, CDR2 FQNNGV. The CDR3 has 14 amino acids. For the CDR3, the DNA is TGTGCCAGCAGCTTACTAGGGAGGGGAGAGACCCAGTACTTC. Translation gives CASSLLGRGETQYF.

The V gene is TRBV7-8, the J gene TRBJ2-1, with D perhaps TRBD2 (6 bases). Per germline, CDR1 SGHVS and CDR2 FQNEAQ. CDR3 length: 15 residues. V was pared by 1 base and J by 6 bases, with 13 bases between. CDR3 nucleotide sequence: TGTGCCAGCAGCTTAGAAGGACTATTGCGCAATGAGCAGTTCTTC. Protein: CASSLEGLLRNEQFF.

V and J are TRBV30 and TRBJ2-7; 13 bases are shared with TRBD2. CDR1 and CDR2 (germline): GTSNPN, SVGIG (reference sequence). The CDR3 is made up of 15 amino acids. J was trimmed by 4 bases and V by 2 bases; bases with no gene match: 5. The CDR3 bases are TGTGCCTGGAGTTTTGGACTAGCGGGAGTTTACGAGCAGTACTTC. Amino acids: CAWSFGLAGVYEQYF.

This clone appeared a single time. CDR3 DNA: TGCGCCAGCTCCCTGGGGGGGACCCCCTCCTACAATGAGCAGTTCTTC. It codes for CASSLGGTPSYNEQFF. The chain combines TRBV5-1 with TRBJ2-1; 7 bases match TRBD2. There are 16 residues in the CDR3. CDR1 is SGHRS and CDR2 is YFSETQ in the germline V gene. The trim removed 7 bases at V and 0 bases at J, leaving 10 bases unmatched.

The rearrangement links TRBV6-5 to TRBJ2-1; TRBD2 aligns across 7 bases. The CDR3 loop spans 11 amino acids. The V segment lost 10 bases and the J segment 10 bases; nucleotides outside the gene matches: 7. Per germline, CDR1 MNHEY and CDR2 SVGAGI. The CDR3 bases are TGTGCCACTTCACCCGGGGGGGAGCAGTTCTTC. It translates to CATSPGGEQFF.

V gene TRBV7-9 combines with J gene TRBJ2-5; 12 nucleotides agree with TRBD2. This CDR3 region has 13 residues. Germline lookup yields CDR1 SEHNR and CDR2 FQNEAQ (reference sequence). Losses at the gene ends were 7 bases for V and 4 bases for J; bases not matched to a gene: 1. As DNA, the CDR3 is TGTGCCAGCACTAGCGGGAGGGCAGAGACCCAGTACTTC. This gives the protein CASTSGRAETQYF.

This chain connects TRBV6-2 or TRBV6-3 to TRBJ2-1; D uncertain. Germline V lookup: CDR1 MNHEY, CDR2 SVGEGT. Trimming removed 1 base from V and 12 bases from J, with 16 bases in between. The CDR3 is 14 amino acids. This CDR3 is CASSYFYGSERQFF. As DNA, the CDR3 is TGTGCCAGCAGTTACTTCTACGGCAGCGAGCGGCAGTTCTTC.